This T cell receptor beta chain came from a study of cytomegalovirus exposure and HLA in healthy donors. As for the study in general: The approximately 120 validation repertoires and the 650 to 850 first-cohort repertoires shared a platform, a later analysis reported. General observations from the study: The dataset shows that most TCR sequences were rare, while some public TCRs occurred in many donors. The listing of 150 or so TCR beta chains classed them as cytomegalovirus-associated. In vitro assays verified that three CMV-associated chains recognized CMV antigens specifically.

On this clone itself: What it binds is unknown.

Germline values: CDR1 SGHRS, CDR2 YFSETQ. The CDR3 is 16 amino acids. Trimming stripped 0 bases from V and 1 base from J, with 10 bases between. Here immunoSEQ multiplex PCR was the method, and the copy in TCRdb shows in-frame clones only, minus some. Here the sample spans a few hundred thousand clones, more than 85% being singletons. V is TRBV5-1 and J is TRBJ2-2; possibly TRBD1 or TRBD2 for D (5 bases each). This clonotype was obtained from a man between 18 and 35 years old in good health and CMV-seropositive. Source material: PBMCs. The chain's CDR3 is CASSLVKGRNTGELFF. The CDR3 DNA reads TGCGCCAGCAGCTTGGTTAAGGGACGGAACACCGGGGAGCTGTTTTTT.